The 17 T cell receptor beta chains presented below share a single source sample, sequenced in a study of T-cell memory formation after mild COVID-19. MiXCR, applied by TCRdb to the 5' RACE reads, yields one record per CDR3 protein. Seen here are about 190,000 distinct CDR3 sequences, 27% observed once, and the top ten hold roughly 11%. What was sequenced was PBMCs or a T cell subset sorted from them (not recorded which). The receptors were sampled from an adult woman who had mild COVID-19 (a few samples of this study predate the infection). Cell type and time point are not known.

The CDR3 loop is CSARDTTVGYEQYF. The CDR3 nucleotides read TGCAGTGCTAGAGATACGACAGTCGGCTACGAGCAGTACTTC. The gene calls are TRBV20-1 and TRBJ2-7, with D possibly being TRBD1 (5 bases). The germline gives CDR1 DFQATT, CDR2 SNEGSKA (reference sequence). CDR3 length equals 14 residues. V lost 0 bases, J lost 3 bases, and 12 bases lay in between.

In this sample, this clonotype turned up a few times. V gene TRBV5-1 combines with J gene TRBJ1-3; no definite D call. V was clipped by 2 bases and J by 6 bases, with 12 bases between them. Germline V gene lookup returns CDR1 SGHRS and CDR2 YFSETQ. The CDR3 has 14 residues. The CDR3 is CASSFRGVENTIYF. Here the CDR3 DNA reads TGCGCCAGCAGCTTCCGAGGAGTAGAAAACACCATATATTTT.

The V call is TRBV20-1, the J call TRBJ1-2, with D tentatively TRBD1 (5 bases). There are 14 residues in the CDR3. Germline V gene data show CDR1 as DFQATT and CDR2 as SNEGSKA (reference sequence). V was trimmed by 3 bases and J by 2 bases, leaving 13 bases between them. The chain's CDR3 is CSASWGRHNYGYTF. The CDR3 DNA is TGCAGTGCTAGTTGGGGCCGACACAACTATGGCTACACCTTC.

V is TRBV20-1 and J is TRBJ2-3, with 11 nucleotides matching TRBD2. V dropped 0 bases and J dropped 2; count of bases not matched to a gene: 10. In germline, CDR1 is DFQATT, CDR2 SNEGSKA (reference sequence). There are 18 residues in the CDR3. Here the CDR3 reads CSARDDIGGLAVTDTQYF. The CDR3 DNA follows: TGCAGTGCTAGAGACGACATTGGGGGACTAGCGGTCACAGATACGCAGTATTTT.

V usage is TRBV7-9 and J usage is TRBJ1-1; D call uncertain. The length of the CDR3 is 13 residues. Germline V gives CDR1 SEHNR, CDR2 FQNEAQ (reference sequence). Trimming pared 2 bases from V and 1 base from J, leaving 5 bases between. The CDR3 DNA sequence: TGTGCCAGCAGCTTATTTCCGAACACTGAAGCTTTCTTT. It encodes CASSLFPNTEAFF.

This clonotype was observed a few times. The chain carries TRBV18 and TRBJ2-7, with D unclear. The germline V gene encodes CDR1 KGHSH and CDR2 LQKENI. Trimming took off 0 bases at V and 7 bases at J, with 13 bases between the two ends. This CDR3 region has 14 residues. The CDR3 nucleotides are TGTGCCAGCTCACCACCGATGGGCGGCCTGGAGCAGTACTTC. This translates into CASSPPMGGLEQYF. Filled out from reference TRBV18 and TRBJ2-7, the complete variable domain reads NAGVMQNPRHLVRRRGQEARLRCSPMKGHSHVYWYRQLPEEGLKFMVYLQKENIIDESGMPKERFSAEFPKEGPSILRIQQVVRGDSAAYFCASSPPMGGLEQYFGPGTRLTVT.

V usage is TRBV4-1 and J usage is TRBJ2-2; D assignment may be TRBD1 or TRBD2 (5 bases each). Germline CDR1 and CDR2: MGHRA and YSYEKL. V lost 1 base and J 4 bases, leaving 10 bases between the germline ends. The CDR3 extends over 15 amino acids. CDR3 loop: CASSQGPGGTGELFF. CDR3 in DNA: TGCGCCAGCAGCCAAGGCCCTGGGGGCACCGGGGAGCTGTTTTTT.

This clonotype has a handful of counts. The rearrangement links TRBV6-2 or TRBV6-3 to TRBJ2-7; 7 bases line up with TRBD1. The ends lost 6 bases at V and 2 bases at J; junction bases unmatched: 4. CDR1 and CDR2 (germline): MNHEY, SVGEGT. This CDR3 has 13 residues. In DNA form, the CDR3 reads TGTGCCAGCAGAGGACAGGCCACCTACGAGCAGTACTTC. As protein: CASRGQATYEQYF.

The chain recombines TRBV2 with TRBJ2-2, with D possibly being TRBD2 (7 bases). Trimming shortened V by 6 bases and J by 10 bases, and 21 bases separated the two germline ends. Germline V gene sequence: CDR1 SNHLY, CDR2 FYNNEI. The CDR3 is 15 amino acids. The CDR3 spells CASSLIDGGPKELFF. For the CDR3, the DNA is TGTGCCAGCAGCTTGATTGACGGGGGGCCCAAGGAGCTGTTTTTT.

This chain connects TRBV5-1 to TRBJ1-1; no definite D call. V lost 0 bases, J lost 5 bases, and 11 bases lay in between. This CDR3 spans 14 amino acids. The germline gives CDR1 SGHRS, CDR2 YFSETQ. The CDR3 DNA reads TGCGCCAGCAGCTTGGTAGAGGGAGGGACTGAAGCTTTCTTT. Its protein product is CASSLVEGGTEAFF. Complete variable domain (other parts from reference TRBV5-1 and TRBJ1-1): KAGVTQTPRYLIKTRGQQVTLSCSPISGHRSVSWYQQTPGQGLQFLFEYFSETQRNKGNFPGRFSGRQFSNSRSEMNVSTLELGDSALYLCASSLVEGGTEAFFGQGTRLTVV.

A single count supports this clonotype. V gene TRBV5-6 combines with J gene TRBJ1-4; D unclear. The CDR3 loop spans 17 amino acids. V lost 0 bases to trimming and J lost 8 bases, with 20 bases between them. Looked up from germline, CDR1 is SGHDT and CDR2 is YYEEEE. The CDR3 loop is CASSLAYTVVGAEKLFF. The CDR3 coding sequence is TGTGCCAGCAGCTTGGCCTATACCGTCGTAGGAGCGGAAAAACTGTTTTTT.

Written as DNA, the CDR3 is TGCAGTGCTCCCGCCTTTGGGAACACTGAAGCTTTCTTT. Its protein is CSAPAFGNTEAFF. The gene calls are TRBV20-1 and TRBJ1-1; D gene uncertain. The V end lost 5 bases, the J end lost 1 base, and 11 bases lay between the germline ends. The CDR3 has 13 residues. Germline lookup yields CDR1 DFQATT and CDR2 SNEGSKA (reference sequence).

V and J are TRBV4-1 and TRBJ2-5; D might be TRBD1 (5 bases). The CDR3 sequence is 15 residues long. The germline V gene encodes CDR1 MGHRA and CDR2 YSYEKL. Trimming took 0 bases from V and 1 from J, leaving 9 bases between them. CDR3 loop: CASSQEDTLQETQYF. The CDR3 DNA reads as TGCGCCAGCAGCCAAGAGGACACCCTCCAAGAGACCCAGTACTTC.

On this clonotype: A much bigger clone sits one base away, suggesting this may be a read error. The V gene is TRBV4-3, the J gene TRBJ2-6, with D perhaps given as TRBD1 or TRBD2 (5 bases each). CDR3 length equals 16 residues. Germline lookup yields CDR1 LGHNA and CDR2 YSLEER. In nucleotides, the CDR3 is TGCGCCAGCAGCAAGCAACGGGGCTCTGGGGCCAACGTCCCGACTTTC. As protein: CASSKQRGSGANVPTF.

V gene TRBV6-5 combines with J gene TRBJ1-1; no clear D gene. The CDR3 consists of 17 residues. Germline V gene lookup returns CDR1 MNHEY and CDR2 SVGAGI. V shed 7 bases and J shed 8 bases, with 29 bases lying between them. CDR3 DNA: TGTGCCAGCAATCCCCCCCCGGGCAGGTGGGATCGGGGAGAAGCTTTCTTT. The encoded protein is CASNPPPGRWDRGEAFF.

J is TRBJ2-1 and V is TRBV30; no reliable D call. V lost 1 base and J 2 bases, leaving 6 bases between the germline ends. Germline V CDR1 and CDR2: GTSNPN, SVGIG (reference sequence). This CDR3 is built from 13 residues. CDR3 nucleotide sequence: TGTGCCTGGAGTGCGCAAGCCTACAATGAGCAGTTCTTC. Protein: CAWSAQAYNEQFF.

The chain links TRBV20-1 to TRBJ2-3; 8 bases align to TRBD1. The V gene end was trimmed by 5 bases and the J gene end by 2 bases; junction bases not matched to a gene: 6. Germline V gene sequence: CDR1 DFQATT, CDR2 SNEGSKA (reference sequence). The CDR3 is 14 residues long. CDR3 loop: CSAARQGYTDTQYF. The CDR3 bases are TGCAGTGCTGCCAGACAGGGGTACACAGATACGCAGTATTTT.